The T cell receptor beta chain under discussion was sequenced for a study of cytomegalovirus exposure and HLA in healthy donors. Study in general: Under 85% of some 390 genotyped donors fell in the Caucasian-associated ancestry cluster. Study-wide results and caveats: What was likely a sequencing artifact was a cluster of highly shared sequence variants. The authors confirmed in vitro that three CMV-associated chains were specific for CMV antigens.

The CDR3 sequence is 14 residues long. Trimming at V came to 3 bases and at J to 1 base, leaving 5 bases not matched to a gene. In germline, CDR1 is GTSNPN, CDR2 SVGIG (reference sequence). There are a few counts of this clone. The antigen remains unidentified. The PCR had 60 Vbeta and 13 Jbeta primers. The data were produced by immunoSEQ multiplex PCR, yet TCRdb's version contains in-frame clones alone and is incomplete. In the table there are 100,000 to 150,000 clones, more than 9% of which are singletons. This TCR derives from a woman in her late teens or twenties in good health and CMV-seropositive. The J gene is TRBJ1-2, the V gene TRBV30; 7 bases match TRBD1. Sequencing was done on a sample of PBMCs. The CDR3 DNA sequence: TGTGCCTGGAGGACAGGGAAGAGTAACTATGGCTACACCTTC. Protein product: CAWRTGKSNYGYTF. The full variable domain, its missing parts supplied by reference TRBV30 and TRBJ1-2, is SQTIHQWPATLVQPVGSPLSLECTVEGTSNPNLYWYRQAAGRGLQLLFYSVGIGQISSEVPQNLSASRPQDRQFILSSKKLLLSDSGFYLCAWRTGKSNYGYTFGSGTRLTVV.